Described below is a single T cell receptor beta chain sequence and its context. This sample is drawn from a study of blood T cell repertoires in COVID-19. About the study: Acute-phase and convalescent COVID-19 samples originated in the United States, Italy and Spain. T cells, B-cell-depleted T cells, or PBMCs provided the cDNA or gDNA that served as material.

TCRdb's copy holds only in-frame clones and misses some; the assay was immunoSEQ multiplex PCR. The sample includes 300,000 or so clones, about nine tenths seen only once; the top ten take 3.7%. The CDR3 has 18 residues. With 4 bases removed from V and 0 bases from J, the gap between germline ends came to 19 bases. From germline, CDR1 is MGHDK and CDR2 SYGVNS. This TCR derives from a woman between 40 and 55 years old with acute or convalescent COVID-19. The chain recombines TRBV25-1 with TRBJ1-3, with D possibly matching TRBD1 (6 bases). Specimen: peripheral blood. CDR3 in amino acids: CASSGFAFRGISGNTIYF. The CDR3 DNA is TGTGCCAGCAGTGGCTTTGCTTTCAGGGGAATCTCTGGAAACACCATATATTTT.